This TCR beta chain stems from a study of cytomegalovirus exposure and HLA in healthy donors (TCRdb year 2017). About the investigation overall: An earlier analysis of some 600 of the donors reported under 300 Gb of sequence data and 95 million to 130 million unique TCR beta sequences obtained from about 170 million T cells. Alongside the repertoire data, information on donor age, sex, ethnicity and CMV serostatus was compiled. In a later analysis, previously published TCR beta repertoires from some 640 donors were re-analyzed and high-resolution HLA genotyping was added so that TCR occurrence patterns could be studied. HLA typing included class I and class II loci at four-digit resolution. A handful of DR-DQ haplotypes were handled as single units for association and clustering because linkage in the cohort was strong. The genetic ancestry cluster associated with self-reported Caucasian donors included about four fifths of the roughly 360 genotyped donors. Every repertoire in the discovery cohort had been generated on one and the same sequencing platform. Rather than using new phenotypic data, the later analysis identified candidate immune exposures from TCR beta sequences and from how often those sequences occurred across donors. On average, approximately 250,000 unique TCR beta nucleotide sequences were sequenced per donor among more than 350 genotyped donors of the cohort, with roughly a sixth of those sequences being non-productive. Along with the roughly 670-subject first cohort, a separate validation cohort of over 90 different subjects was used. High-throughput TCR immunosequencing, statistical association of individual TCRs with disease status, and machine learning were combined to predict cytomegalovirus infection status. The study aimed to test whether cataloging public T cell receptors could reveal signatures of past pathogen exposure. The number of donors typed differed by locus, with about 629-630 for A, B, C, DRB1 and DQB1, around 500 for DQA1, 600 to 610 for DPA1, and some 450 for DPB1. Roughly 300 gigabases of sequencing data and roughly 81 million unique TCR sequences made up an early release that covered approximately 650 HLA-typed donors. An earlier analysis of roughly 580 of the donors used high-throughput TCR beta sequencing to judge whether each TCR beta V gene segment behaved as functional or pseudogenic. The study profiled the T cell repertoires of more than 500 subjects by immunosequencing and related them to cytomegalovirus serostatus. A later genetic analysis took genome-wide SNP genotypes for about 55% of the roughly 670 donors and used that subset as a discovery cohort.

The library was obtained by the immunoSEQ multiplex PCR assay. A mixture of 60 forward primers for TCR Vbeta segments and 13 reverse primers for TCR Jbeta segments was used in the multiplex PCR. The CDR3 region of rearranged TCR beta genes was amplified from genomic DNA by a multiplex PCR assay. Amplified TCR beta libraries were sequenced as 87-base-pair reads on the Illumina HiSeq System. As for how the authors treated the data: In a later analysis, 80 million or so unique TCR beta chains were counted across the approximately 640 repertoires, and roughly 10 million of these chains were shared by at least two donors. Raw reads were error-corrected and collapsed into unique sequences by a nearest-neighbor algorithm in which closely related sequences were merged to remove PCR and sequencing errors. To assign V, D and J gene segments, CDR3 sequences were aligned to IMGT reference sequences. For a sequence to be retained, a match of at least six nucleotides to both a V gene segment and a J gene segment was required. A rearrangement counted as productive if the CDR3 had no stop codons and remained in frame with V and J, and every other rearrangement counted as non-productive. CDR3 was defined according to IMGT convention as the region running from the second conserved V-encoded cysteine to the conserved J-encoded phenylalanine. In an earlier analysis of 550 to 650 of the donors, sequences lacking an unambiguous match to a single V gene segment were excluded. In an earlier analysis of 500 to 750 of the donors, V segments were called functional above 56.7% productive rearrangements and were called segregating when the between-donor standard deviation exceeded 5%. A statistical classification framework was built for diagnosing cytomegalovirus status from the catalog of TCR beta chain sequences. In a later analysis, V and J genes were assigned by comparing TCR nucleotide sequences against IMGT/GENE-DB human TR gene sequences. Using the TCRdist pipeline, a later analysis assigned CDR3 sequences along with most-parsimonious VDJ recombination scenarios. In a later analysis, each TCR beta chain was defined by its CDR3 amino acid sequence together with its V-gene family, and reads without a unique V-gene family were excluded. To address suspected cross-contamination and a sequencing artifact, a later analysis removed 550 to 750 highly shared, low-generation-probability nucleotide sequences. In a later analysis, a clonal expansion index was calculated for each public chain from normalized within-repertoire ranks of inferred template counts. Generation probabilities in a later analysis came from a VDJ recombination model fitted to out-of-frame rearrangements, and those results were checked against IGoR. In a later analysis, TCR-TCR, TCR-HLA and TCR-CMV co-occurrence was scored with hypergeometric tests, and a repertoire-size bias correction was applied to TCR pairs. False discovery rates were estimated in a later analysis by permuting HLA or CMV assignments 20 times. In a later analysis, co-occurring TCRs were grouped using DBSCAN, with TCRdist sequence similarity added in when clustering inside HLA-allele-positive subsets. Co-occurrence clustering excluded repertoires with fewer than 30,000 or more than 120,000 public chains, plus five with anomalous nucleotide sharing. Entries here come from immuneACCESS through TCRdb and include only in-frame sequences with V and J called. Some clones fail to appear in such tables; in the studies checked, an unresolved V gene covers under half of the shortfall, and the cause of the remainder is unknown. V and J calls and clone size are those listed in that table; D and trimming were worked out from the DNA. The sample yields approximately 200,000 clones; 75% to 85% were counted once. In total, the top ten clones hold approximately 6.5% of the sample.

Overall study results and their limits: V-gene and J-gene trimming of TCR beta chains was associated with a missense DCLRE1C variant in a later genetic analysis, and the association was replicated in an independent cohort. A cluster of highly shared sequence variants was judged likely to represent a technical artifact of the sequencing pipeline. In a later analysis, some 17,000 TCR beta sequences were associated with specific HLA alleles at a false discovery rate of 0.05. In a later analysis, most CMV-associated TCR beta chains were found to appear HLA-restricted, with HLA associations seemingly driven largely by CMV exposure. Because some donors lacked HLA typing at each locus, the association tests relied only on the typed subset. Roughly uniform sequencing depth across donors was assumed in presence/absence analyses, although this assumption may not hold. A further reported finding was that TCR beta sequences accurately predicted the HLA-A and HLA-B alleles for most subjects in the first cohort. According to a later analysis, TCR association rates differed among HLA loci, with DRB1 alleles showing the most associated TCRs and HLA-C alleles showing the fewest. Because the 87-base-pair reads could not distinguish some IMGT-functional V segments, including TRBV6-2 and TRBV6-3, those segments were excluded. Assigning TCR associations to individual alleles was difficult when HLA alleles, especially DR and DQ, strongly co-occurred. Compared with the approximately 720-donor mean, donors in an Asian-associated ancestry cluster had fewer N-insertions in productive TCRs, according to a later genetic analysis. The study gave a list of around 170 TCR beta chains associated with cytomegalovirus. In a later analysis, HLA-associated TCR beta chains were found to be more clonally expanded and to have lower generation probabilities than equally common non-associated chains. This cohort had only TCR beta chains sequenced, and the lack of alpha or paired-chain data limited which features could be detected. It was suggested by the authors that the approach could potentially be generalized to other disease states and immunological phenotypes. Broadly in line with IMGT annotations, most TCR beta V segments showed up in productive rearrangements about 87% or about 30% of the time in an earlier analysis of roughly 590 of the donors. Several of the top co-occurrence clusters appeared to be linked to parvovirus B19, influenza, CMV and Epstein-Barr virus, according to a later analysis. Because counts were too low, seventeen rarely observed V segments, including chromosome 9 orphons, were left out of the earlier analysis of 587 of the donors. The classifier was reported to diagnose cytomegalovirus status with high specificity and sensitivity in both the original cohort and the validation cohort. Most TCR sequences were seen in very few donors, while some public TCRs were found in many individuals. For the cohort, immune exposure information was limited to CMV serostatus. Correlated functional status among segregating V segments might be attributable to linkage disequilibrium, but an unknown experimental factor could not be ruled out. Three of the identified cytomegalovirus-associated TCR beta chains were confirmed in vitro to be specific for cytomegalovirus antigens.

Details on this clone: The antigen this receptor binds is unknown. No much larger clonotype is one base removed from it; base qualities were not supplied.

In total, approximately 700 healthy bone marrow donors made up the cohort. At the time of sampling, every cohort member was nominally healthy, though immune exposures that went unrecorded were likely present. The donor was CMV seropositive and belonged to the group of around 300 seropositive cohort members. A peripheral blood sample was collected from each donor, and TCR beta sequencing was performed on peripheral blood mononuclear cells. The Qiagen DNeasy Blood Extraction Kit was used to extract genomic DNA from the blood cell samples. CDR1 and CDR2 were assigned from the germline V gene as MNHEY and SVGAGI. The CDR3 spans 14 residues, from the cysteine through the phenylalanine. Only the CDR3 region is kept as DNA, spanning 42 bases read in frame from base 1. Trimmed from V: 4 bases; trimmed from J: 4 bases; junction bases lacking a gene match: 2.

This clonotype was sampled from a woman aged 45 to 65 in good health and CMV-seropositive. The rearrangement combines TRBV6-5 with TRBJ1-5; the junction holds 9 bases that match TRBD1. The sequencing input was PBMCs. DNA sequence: TGTGCCAGCAGTTCCGGGACAGGGAATCAGCCCCAGCATTTT. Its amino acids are CASSSGTGNQPQHF.